This TCR beta chain stems from a study of T cells in narcolepsy. This clone has only one observation. The assay was immunoSEQ multiplex PCR, and TCRdb's table has in-frame clones only and misses some. The profile shows about 24,000 clones, 75% to 90% of them singletons. CDR3 size: 14 residues. The ends were cut back, 4 bases at V and 4 bases at J, with 13 bases in the middle. Germline assignment: CDR1 MRHNA and CDR2 SNTAGT. The sample consisted of CD45RA- memory CD4+ T cells from PBMCs. The TCR originated in a human donor with narcolepsy. V is TRBV6-4 and J is TRBJ1-1; a possible D gene is TRBD1 (5 bases). CDR3: CASSVGGRITEAFF. The CDR3 DNA reads as TGTGCCAGCAGTGTCGGGGGGAGGATCACTGAAGCTTTCTTT.